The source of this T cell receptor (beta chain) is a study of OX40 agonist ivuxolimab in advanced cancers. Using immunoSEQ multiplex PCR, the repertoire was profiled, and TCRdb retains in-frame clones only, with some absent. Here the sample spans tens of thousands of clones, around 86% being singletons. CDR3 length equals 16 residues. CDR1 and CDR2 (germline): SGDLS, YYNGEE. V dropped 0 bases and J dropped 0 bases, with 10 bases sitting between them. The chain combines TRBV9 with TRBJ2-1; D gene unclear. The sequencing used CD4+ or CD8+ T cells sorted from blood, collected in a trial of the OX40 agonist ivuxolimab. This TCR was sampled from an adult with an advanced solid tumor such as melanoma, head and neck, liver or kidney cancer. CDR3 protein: CASSVEGVPSYNEQFF. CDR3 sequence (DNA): TGTGCCAGCAGCGTAGAGGGCGTCCCCTCCTACAATGAGCAGTTCTTC.